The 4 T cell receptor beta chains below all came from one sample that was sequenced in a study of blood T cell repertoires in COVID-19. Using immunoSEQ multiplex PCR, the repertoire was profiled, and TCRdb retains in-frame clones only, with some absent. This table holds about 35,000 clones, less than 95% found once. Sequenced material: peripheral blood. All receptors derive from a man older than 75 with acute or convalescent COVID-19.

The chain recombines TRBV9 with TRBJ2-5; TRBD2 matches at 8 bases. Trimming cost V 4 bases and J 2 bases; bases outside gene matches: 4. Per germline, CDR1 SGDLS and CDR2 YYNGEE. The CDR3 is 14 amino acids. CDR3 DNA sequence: TGTGCCAGCAGCCCAACGGGGGGGCAAGAGACCCAGTACTTC. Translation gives CASSPTGGQETQYF.

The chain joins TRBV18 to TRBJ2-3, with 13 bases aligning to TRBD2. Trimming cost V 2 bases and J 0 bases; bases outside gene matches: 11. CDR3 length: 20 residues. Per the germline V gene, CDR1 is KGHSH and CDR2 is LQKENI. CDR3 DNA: TGTGCCAGCTCACCAGACCTAGGACTAGCGGGGGAGACTAGCACAGATACGCAGTATTTT. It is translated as CASSPDLGLAGETSTDTQYF.

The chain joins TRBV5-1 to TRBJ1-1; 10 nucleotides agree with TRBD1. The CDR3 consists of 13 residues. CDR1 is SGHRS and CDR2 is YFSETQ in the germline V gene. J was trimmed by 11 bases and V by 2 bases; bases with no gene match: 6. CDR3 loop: CASSFGTGAGAFF. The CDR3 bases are TGCGCCAGCAGCTTCGGGACAGGGGCGGGTGCTTTCTTT.

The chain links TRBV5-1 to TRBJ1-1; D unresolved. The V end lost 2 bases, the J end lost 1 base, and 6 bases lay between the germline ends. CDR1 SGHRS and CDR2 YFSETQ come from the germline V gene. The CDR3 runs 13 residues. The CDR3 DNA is TGCGCCAGCAGCTTCGGGGAGAACACTGAAGCTTTCTTT. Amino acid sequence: CASSFGENTEAFF.